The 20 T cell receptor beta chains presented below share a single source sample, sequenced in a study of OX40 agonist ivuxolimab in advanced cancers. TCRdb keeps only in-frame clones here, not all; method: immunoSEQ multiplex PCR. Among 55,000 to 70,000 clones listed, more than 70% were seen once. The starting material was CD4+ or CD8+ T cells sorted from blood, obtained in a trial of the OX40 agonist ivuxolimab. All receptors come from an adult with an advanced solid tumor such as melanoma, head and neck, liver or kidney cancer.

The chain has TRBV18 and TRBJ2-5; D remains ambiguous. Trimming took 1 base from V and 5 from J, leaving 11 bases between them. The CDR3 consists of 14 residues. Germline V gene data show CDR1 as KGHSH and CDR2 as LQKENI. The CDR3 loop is CASSPLTRQETQYF. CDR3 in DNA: TGTGCCAGCTCACCACTGACGCGCCAGGAGACCCAGTACTTC.

The CDR3 is CAGGQYNSPLHF. The CDR3 DNA sequence: TGTGCCGGCGGACAGTATAATTCACCCCTCCACTTT. J is TRBJ1-6 and V is TRBV6-1; weak D call: TRBD1 (6 bases). V was pared by 11 bases and J by 4 bases, with 9 bases between. The CDR3 runs to 12 residues. CDR1 is MNHNS and CDR2 is SASEGT in the germline V gene.

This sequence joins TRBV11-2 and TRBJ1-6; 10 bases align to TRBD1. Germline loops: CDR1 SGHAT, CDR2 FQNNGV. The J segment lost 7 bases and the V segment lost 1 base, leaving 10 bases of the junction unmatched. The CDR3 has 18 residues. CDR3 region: CASSLGGTGVSGNSPLHF. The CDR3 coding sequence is TGTGCCAGCAGCTTAGGTGGGACAGGGGTGAGTGGGAATTCACCCCTCCACTTT.

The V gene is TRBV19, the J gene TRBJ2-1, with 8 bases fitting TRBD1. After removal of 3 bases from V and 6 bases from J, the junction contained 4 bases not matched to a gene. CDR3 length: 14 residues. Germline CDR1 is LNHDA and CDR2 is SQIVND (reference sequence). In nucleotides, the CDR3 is TGTGCCAGTAGTATCACAGGGGGTTTCAATGAGCAGTTCTTC. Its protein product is CASSITGGFNEQFF.

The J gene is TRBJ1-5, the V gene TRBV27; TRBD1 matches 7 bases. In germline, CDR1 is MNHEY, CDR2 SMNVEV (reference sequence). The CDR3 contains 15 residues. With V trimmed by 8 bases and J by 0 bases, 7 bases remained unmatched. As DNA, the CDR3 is TGTGCCAGCCGAACGGGACAGTATAGCAATCAGCCCCAGCATTTT. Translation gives CASRTGQYSNQPQHF.

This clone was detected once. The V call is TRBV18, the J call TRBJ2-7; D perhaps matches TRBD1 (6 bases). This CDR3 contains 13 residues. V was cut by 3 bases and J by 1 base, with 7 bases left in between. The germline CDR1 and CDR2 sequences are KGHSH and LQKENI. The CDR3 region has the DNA TGTGCCAGCTCACCCGACAGGTCCTACGAGCAGTACTTC. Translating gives CASSPDRSYEQYF.

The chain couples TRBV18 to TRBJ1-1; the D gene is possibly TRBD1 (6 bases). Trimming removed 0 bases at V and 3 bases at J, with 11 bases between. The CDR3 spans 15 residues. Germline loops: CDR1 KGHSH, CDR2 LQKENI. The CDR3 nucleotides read TGTGCCAGCTCACCACCGGGGGGGCAGGACACTGAAGCTTTCTTT. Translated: CASSPPGGQDTEAFF.

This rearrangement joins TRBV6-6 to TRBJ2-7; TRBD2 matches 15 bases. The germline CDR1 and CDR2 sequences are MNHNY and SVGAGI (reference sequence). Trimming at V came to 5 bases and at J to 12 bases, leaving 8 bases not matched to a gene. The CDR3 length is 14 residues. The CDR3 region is CASSPGTSGGRLYF. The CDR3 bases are TGTGCCAGCAGTCCCGGGACTAGCGGGGGGCGGCTGTACTTC.

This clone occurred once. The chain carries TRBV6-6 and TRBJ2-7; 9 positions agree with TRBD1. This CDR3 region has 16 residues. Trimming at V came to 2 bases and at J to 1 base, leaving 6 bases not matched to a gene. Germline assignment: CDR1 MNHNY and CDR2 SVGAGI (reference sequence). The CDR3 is CASSYGGGQGSYEQYF. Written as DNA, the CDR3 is TGTGCCAGCAGTTACGGGGGAGGACAGGGGTCCTACGAGCAGTACTTC.

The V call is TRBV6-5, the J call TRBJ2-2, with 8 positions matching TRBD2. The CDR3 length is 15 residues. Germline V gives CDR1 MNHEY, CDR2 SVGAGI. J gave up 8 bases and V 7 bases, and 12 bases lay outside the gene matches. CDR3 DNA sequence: TGTGCCAGCACAAGAACCGGGACTAGTATAGGGGAGCTGTTTTTT. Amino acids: CASTRTGTSIGELFF.

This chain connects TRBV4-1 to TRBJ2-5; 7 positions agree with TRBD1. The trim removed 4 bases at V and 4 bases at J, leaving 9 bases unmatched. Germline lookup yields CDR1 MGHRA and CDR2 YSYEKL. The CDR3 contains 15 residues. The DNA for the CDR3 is TGCGCCAGCAGCCTCCGATTAGGGGGCGGAGAGACCCAGTACTTC. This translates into CASSLRLGGGETQYF.

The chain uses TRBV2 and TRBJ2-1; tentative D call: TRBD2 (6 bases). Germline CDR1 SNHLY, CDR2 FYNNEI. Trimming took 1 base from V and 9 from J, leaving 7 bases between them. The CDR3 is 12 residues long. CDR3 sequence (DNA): TGTGCCAGCAGTGAAGGAGCGGGTGAGCAGTTCTTC. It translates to CASSEGAGEQFF.

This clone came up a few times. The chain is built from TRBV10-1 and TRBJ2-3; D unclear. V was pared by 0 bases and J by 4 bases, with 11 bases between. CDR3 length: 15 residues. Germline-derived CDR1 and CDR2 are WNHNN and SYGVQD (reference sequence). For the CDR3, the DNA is TGCGCCAGCAGTGAGTCGAATCCCTATTCAGATACGCAGTATTTT. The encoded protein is CASSESNPYSDTQYF.

The CDR3 DNA sequence: TGTGCCTGGAGTCGACAGGGCTCAGATACGCAGTATTTT. Encoded protein: CAWSRQGSDTQYF. The J gene is TRBJ2-3, the V gene TRBV30; 7 bases align to TRBD1. The CDR3 length is 13 residues. Looked up from germline, CDR1 is GTSNPN and CDR2 is SVGIG (reference sequence). Unmatched junction bases numbered 3, after V lost 2 bases and J lost 4 bases. The complete variable domain, with remaining parts taken from reference TRBV30 and TRBJ2-3, reads SQTIHQWPATLVQPVGSPLSLECTVEGTSNPNLYWYRQAAGRGLQLLFYSVGIGQISSEVPQNLSASRPQDRQFILSSKKLLLSDSGFYLCAWSRQGSDTQYFGPGTRLTVL.

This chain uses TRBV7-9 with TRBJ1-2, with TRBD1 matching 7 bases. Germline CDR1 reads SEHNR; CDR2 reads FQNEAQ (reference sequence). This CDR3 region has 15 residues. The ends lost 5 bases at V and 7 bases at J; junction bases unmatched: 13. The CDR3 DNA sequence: TGTGCCAGCAGCACAAGACAGGGCAGGGAGGGTGGCTACACCTTC. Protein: CASSTRQGREGGYTF.

CDR3: CASSYSQGAGEQYF. CDR3 nucleotides: TGTGCCAGCAGTTACAGTCAGGGGGCGGGTGAGCAGTACTTC. The rearrangement links TRBV6-5 to TRBJ2-7; TRBD1 matches at 8 bases. There are 14 residues in the CDR3. Per the germline V gene, CDR1 is MNHEY and CDR2 is SVGAGI. V was pared by 2 bases and J by 7 bases, with 7 bases of the junction left unmatched.

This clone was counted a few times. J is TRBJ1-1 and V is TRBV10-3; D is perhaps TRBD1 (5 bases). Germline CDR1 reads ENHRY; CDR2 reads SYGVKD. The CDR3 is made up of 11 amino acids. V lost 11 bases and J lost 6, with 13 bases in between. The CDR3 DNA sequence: TGTGCCTCCCGAGGGACGGCTGAAGCTTTCTTT. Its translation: CASRGTAEAFF.

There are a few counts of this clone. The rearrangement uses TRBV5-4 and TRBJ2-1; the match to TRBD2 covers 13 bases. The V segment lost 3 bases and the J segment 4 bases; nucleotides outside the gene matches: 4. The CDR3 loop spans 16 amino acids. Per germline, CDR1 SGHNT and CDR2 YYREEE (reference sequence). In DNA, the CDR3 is TGTGCCAGCAGCTCAGGACTAGCGGGGGCTTACAATGAGCAGTTCTTC. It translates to CASSSGLAGAYNEQFF.

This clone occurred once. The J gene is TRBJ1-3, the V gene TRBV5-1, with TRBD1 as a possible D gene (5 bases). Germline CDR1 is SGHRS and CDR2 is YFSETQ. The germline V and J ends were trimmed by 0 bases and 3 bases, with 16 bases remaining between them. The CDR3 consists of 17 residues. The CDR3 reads CASSLDRLGALGNTIYF. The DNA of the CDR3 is TGCGCCAGCAGCTTGGATAGGCTAGGGGCGCTTGGAAACACCATATATTTT.

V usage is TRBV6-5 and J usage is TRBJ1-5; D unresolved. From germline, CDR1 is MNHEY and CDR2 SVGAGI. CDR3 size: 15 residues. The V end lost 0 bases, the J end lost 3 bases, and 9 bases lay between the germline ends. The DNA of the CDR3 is TGTGCCAGCAGTTACTCATGGCAGTCCAATCAGCCCCAGCATTTT. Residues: CASSYSWQSNQPQHF.